The present T cell receptor beta chain was sequenced within a study of OX40 agonist ivuxolimab in advanced cancers. Germline lookup yields CDR1 SGHTA and CDR2 FQGNSA. There are 12 residues in the CDR3. V was cut by 5 bases and J by 6 bases, with 11 bases left in between. Study-level findings and limits: Still undetermined is the antigen specificity of the expanded peripheral T cells.

Method: immunoSEQ multiplex PCR; TCRdb's copy keeps in-frame clones and lacks some. The sample contains approximately 69,000 clones, 90% of which appear only once. In regard to this clone: Its cognate antigen is unknown.

This chain uses TRBV7-2 with TRBJ2-7; D remains unclear. The source is an adult with an advanced solid tumor such as melanoma, head and neck, liver or kidney cancer. The sample was CD4+ or CD8+ T cells sorted from blood, taken in a trial of the OX40 agonist ivuxolimab. CDR3 coding DNA: TGTGCCAGCAGCAACCCTAGGAGCGAGCAGTACTTC. It is translated as CASSNPRSEQYF.